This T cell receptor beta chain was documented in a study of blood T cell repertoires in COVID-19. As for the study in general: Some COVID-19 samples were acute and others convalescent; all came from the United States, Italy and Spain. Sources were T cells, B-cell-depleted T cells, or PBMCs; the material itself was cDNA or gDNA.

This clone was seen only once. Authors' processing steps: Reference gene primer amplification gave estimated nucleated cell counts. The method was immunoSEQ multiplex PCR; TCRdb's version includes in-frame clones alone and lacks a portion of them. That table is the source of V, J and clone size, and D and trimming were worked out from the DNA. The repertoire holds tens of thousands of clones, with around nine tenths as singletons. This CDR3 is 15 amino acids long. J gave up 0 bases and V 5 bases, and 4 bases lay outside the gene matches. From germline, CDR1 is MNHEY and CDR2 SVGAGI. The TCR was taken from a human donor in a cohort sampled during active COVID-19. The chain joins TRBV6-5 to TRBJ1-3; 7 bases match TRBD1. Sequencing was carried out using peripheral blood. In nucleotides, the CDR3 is TGTGCCAGCAGTCTACAGGGGAGCTCTGGAAACACCATATATTTT. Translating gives CASSLQGSSGNTIYF.